One sample yielded the 14 T cell receptor beta chains listed below, sequenced in a study of cytomegalovirus exposure and HLA in healthy donors. 60 Vbeta and 13 Jbeta primers were used in PCR. Clones were sequenced by immunoSEQ multiplex PCR, and TCRdb holds only the in-frame ones, with some missing. This table holds roughly 150,000 clones, 66% found once. Sequenced input: PBMCs. The receptors stem from a human donor in good health.

V usage is TRBV11-2 and J usage is TRBJ1-2; 7 nucleotides line up with TRBD1. CDR3 length: 15 residues. In germline, CDR1 is SGHAT, CDR2 FQNNGV. J lost 4 bases, V lost 7 bases, and 12 bases had no gene match. This chain's CDR3 is CASTNRQGPPYGYTF. CDR3 nucleotides: TGTGCCAGCACGAATCGACAGGGACCCCCCTATGGCTACACCTTC.

The V call is TRBV2, the J call TRBJ2-5; TRBD2 matches at 10 bases. This CDR3 is 14 amino acids long. Trimming cost V 2 bases and J 3 bases; bases outside gene matches: 0. CDR1 is SNHLY, CDR2 FYNNEI, per germline. The CDR3 protein is CASSELAGEETQYF. The CDR3 bases are TGTGCCAGCAGTGAACTAGCGGGGGAAGAGACCCAGTACTTC. Together with reference TRBV2 and TRBJ2-5, the CDR3 gives the full variable domain: EPEVTQTPSHQVTQMGQEVILRCVPISNHLYFYWYRQILGQKVEFLVSFYNNEISEKSEIFDDQFSVERPDGSNFTLKIRSTKLEDSAMYFCASSELAGEETQYFGPGTRLLVL.

This clone was recorded a few times. This sample also contains other DNA sequences that code for the same CDR3. The chain carries TRBV29-1 and TRBJ2-7; 9 bases line up with TRBD1. Germline-derived CDR1 and CDR2 are SQVTM and ANQGSEA. The CDR3 has 12 amino acids. Trimming took 7 bases from V and 5 from J; bases not matched to a gene: 6. CDR3 amino acids: CSGGQGSHEQYF. CDR3 nucleotide sequence: TGCAGCGGCGGACAGGGGTCCCACGAGCAGTACTTC.

The chain carries TRBV10-3 and TRBJ2-7, with D unclear. Per germline, CDR1 ENHRY and CDR2 SYGVKD. V gave up 0 bases and J gave up 5 bases, with 8 bases separating them. The CDR3 extends over 13 amino acids. CDR3 sequence reads: CAISESVAHEQYF. The CDR3 DNA follows: TGTGCCATCAGTGAGTCGGTGGCCCACGAGCAGTACTTC.

This chain connects TRBV2 to TRBJ2-7; D is unresolved. Germline assignment: CDR1 SNHLY and CDR2 FYNNEI. V shed 7 bases and J shed 4 bases, with 23 bases lying between them. This CDR3 contains 16 residues. In DNA, the CDR3 is TGTGCCAGCACTGACCCTGTAGCCAGCAGACCTTACGAGCAGTACTTC. As protein: CASTDPVASRPYEQYF.

This chain connects TRBV6-4 to TRBJ2-2, with 8 nucleotides matching TRBD2. Looked up from germline, CDR1 is MRHNA and CDR2 is SNTAGT. This CDR3 spans 16 amino acids. The junction had 16 bases not matched to a gene; V was cut back by 11 bases and J by 5 bases. This CDR3 reads CAPGGSGIYRTGELFF. The CDR3 nucleotides are TGTGCCCCCGGCGGTAGCGGGATATATCGGACCGGGGAGCTGTTTTTT.

This chain joins TRBV6-5 and TRBJ2-1; D is perhaps TRBD2 (5 bases). Germline V gene sequence: CDR1 MNHEY, CDR2 SVGAGI. Trimming removed 2 bases from V and 7 bases from J, with 15 bases in between. The CDR3 contains 15 residues. CDR3 protein: CASSYLPGLGNEQFF. CDR3 DNA sequence: TGTGCCAGCAGTTACCTCCCGGGATTGGGAAATGAGCAGTTCTTC.

The J gene is TRBJ2-2, the V gene TRBV2; 14 bases map to TRBD2. Germline V gene data show CDR1 as SNHLY and CDR2 as FYNNEI. The CDR3 sequence is 17 residues long. The V segment lost 3 bases and the J segment 4 bases; nucleotides outside the gene matches: 4. The chain's CDR3 is CASSETSGRAGTGELFF. CDR3 bases: TGTGCCAGCAGTGAGACTAGCGGGAGGGCTGGCACCGGGGAGCTGTTTTTT.

This clone was seen a few times. The chain is built from TRBV19 and TRBJ2-1; the D is unclear. Trimming took off 1 base at V and 5 bases at J, with 6 bases between the two ends. Germline V gene sequence: CDR1 LNHDA, CDR2 SQIVND (reference sequence). This CDR3 spans 13 amino acids. CDR3 residues: CASSIGLHNEQFF. The CDR3 coding sequence is TGTGCCAGTAGTATAGGGCTTCACAATGAGCAGTTCTTC.

The gene calls are TRBV4-1 and TRBJ2-5; TRBD1 matches at 9 bases. The V segment lost 1 base and the J segment 1 base; nucleotides outside the gene matches: 4. This CDR3 has 16 amino acids. The germline V gene encodes CDR1 MGHRA and CDR2 YSYEKL. CDR3 sequence: CASSQARDRAQETQYF. CDR3 sequence (DNA): TGCGCCAGCAGCCAAGCCCGGGACAGGGCCCAAGAGACCCAGTACTTC.

The V and J genes are TRBV7-9 and TRBJ1-2; possible D gene TRBD1, 6 bases. Germline loops: CDR1 SEHNR, CDR2 FQNEAQ (reference sequence). This CDR3 has 17 residues. Trimming took off 2 bases at V and 0 bases at J, with 16 bases between the two ends. The CDR3 bases are TGTGCCAGCAGCTTACTTACCGGGACACTGTCTAACTATGGCTACACCTTC. Translated: CASSLLTGTLSNYGYTF.

The chain has TRBV11-2 and TRBJ2-7; the match to TRBD1 covers 8 bases. With V trimmed by 4 bases and J by 1 base, 12 bases remained unmatched. The CDR3 is 17 residues long. The germline CDR1 and CDR2 sequences are SGHAT and FQNNGV. CDR3 sequence: CASSSQGGRAMSYEQYF. Here the CDR3 DNA reads TGTGCCAGCAGCTCACAGGGGGGTCGGGCAATGTCCTACGAGCAGTACTTC.

J is TRBJ1-5 and V is TRBV6-5; D is undetermined. Germline V CDR1 and CDR2: MNHEY, SVGAGI. The CDR3 runs to 14 residues. Trimming removed 8 bases from V and 4 bases from J, with 15 bases in between. In nucleotides, the CDR3 is TGTGCCAGCGGTCGGAGCAGTTGGAATCAGCCCCAGCATTTT. Translated: CASGRSSWNQPQHF.

The chain is built from TRBV21-1 and TRBJ2-2; whether TRBD1, the table's D call, matches the DNA was not checked. TRBV21-1 constitutes a pseudogene. There are 16 residues in the CDR3. The CDR3: CASPKGRTRFVGELFF. DNA of the CDR3: TGTGCCAGTCCCAAGGGGCGGACCAGGTTTGTCGGGGAGCTGTTTTTT.